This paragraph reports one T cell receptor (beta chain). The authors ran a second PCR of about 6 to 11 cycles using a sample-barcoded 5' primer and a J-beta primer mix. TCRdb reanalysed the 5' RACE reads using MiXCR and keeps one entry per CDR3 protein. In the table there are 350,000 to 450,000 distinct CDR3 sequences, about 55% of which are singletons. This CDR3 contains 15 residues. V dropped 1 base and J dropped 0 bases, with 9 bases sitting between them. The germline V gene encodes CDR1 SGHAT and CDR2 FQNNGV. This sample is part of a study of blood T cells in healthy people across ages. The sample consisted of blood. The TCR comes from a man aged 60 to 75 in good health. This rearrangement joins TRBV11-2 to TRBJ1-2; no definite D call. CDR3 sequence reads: CASSLGAAPNYGYTF. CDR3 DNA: TGTGCCAGCAGCTTAGGGGCAGCCCCTAACTATGGCTACACCTTC.